This T cell receptor beta chain was recorded in a study of response to subunit inactivated influenza vaccine. Study outcomes and limitations: Authors suggested that a seasonal influenza vaccination recruits few new T cells each time.

The CDR3 consists of 15 residues. V lost 5 bases to trimming and J lost 0 bases; unmatched junction nucleotides: 5. Germline lookup yields CDR1 SGHRS and CDR2 YFSETQ. This clonotype has a handful of counts. The antigen is undetermined. MiXCR was run by TCRdb on the RT-PCR reads, yielding one entry per CDR3 protein. In the table there are a few hundred thousand distinct CDR3 sequences, approximately 14% of which are singletons. V gene TRBV5-1 combines with J gene TRBJ1-1; 9 bases match TRBD1. The source material was PBMCs from blood, sampled 11 to 12 days after vaccination. The TCR comes from a man in his fifties who received an inactivated influenza vaccine. The CDR3 DNA sequence: TGCGCCAGCAGGGGACAGGGACCCATGAACACTGAAGCTTTCTTT. This sequence encodes CASRGQGPMNTEAFF.